These T cell receptor beta chains were read from a single sample in a study of OX40 agonist ivuxolimab in advanced cancers. Using immunoSEQ multiplex PCR, the repertoire was profiled, and TCRdb retains in-frame clones only, with some absent. The table lists some 7,000 clones, 75% to 90% of them singletons. Specimen: CD4+ or CD8+ T cells sorted from blood, collected in a trial of the OX40 agonist ivuxolimab. Receptors originate from an adult with an advanced solid tumor such as melanoma, head and neck, liver or kidney cancer. The CDR3 runs from the conserved cysteine through the conserved F or W.

cdr3_aa: CASSGALTSGGLLNTGELFF
j_call: TRBJ2-2
v_call: TRBV10-2

cdr3_aa: CAWSVGANVLTF
j_call: TRBJ2-6
v_call: TRBV30

cdr3_aa: CASSRGLSEAFF
j_call: TRBJ1-1
v_call: TRBV28

cdr3_aa: CASSLVRNYNSPLHF
j_call: TRBJ1-6
v_call: TRBV13

cdr3_aa: CASSPALLDVNTEAFF
j_call: TRBJ1-1
v_call: TRBV28

cdr3_aa: CASIGSGALHF
j_call: TRBJ1-6
v_call: TRBV19

cdr3_aa: CASNIGDEKLFF
j_call: TRBJ1-4
v_call: TRBV7-9

cdr3_aa: CAWNLDYGYTF
j_call: TRBJ1-2
v_call: TRBV30

cdr3_aa: CASSSSYEQYF
j_call: TRBJ2-7
v_call: TRBV5-1

cdr3_aa: CASSYPGQGELHTEAFF
j_call: TRBJ1-1
v_call: TRBV11-1

cdr3_aa: CASTQGDYGYTF
j_call: TRBJ1-2
v_call: TRBV5-4

cdr3_aa: CASSLGQQICEQYF
j_call: TRBJ2-7
v_call: TRBV5-1

cdr3_aa: CASRTGTGVSPLHF
j_call: TRBJ1-6
v_call: TRBV6-5

cdr3_aa: CARDLYGTGELFF
j_call: TRBJ2-2
v_call: TRBV7-9

cdr3_aa: CASSLLGLEGADTQYF
j_call: TRBJ2-3
v_call: TRBV27

cdr3_aa: CASSNHQGAVYGYTF
j_call: TRBJ1-2
v_call: TRBV6-5

cdr3_aa: CASSMGSGAADTQYF
j_call: TRBJ2-3
v_call: TRBV19

cdr3_aa: CASSDSNYGYTF
j_call: TRBJ1-2
v_call: TRBV2

cdr3_aa: CASSLAARGDYEQYF
j_call: TRBJ2-7
v_call: TRBV7-6

cdr3_aa: CASSLLKDVNQPQHF
j_call: TRBJ1-5
v_call: TRBV27

cdr3_aa: CASTGGLYNEQFF
j_call: TRBJ2-1
v_call: TRBV2

cdr3_aa: CASSETSGGDNEQFF
j_call: TRBJ2-1
v_call: TRBV10-1

cdr3_aa: CASSDRHQETQYF
j_call: TRBJ2-5
v_call: TRBV2

cdr3_aa: CASTGTDEAFF
j_call: TRBJ1-1
v_call: TRBV28

cdr3_aa: CASSHPRGDTEAFF
j_call: TRBJ1-1
v_call: TRBV4-1

cdr3_aa: CASSIRGADTQYF
j_call: TRBJ2-3
v_call: TRBV19

cdr3_aa: CASSVFASGGLGTDTQYF
j_call: TRBJ2-3
v_call: TRBV9